What follows are 17 T cell receptor beta chains derived from one specimen sequenced in a study of T cells in women clearing cervical HPV infection. TCRdb's copy holds only in-frame clones and misses some; the assay was immunoSEQ multiplex PCR. In all, the sample yields tens of thousands of clones. The specimen was blood buffy coat. These TCRs come from a woman between 18 and 70 years old with a cervical HPV16 infection that either progressed to CIN3+ or cleared (not recorded which).

In regard to this clone: The sequence runs out 3 residues before the end of the CDR3; the remainder is reconstructed from the germline J gene. The V call is TRBV20-1, the J call TRBJ2-3, with 9 bases identical to TRBD2. V lost 2 bases to trimming and J lost 2 bases; unmatched junction nucleotides: 2. Looked up from germline, CDR1 is DFQATT and CDR2 is SNEGSKA (reference sequence). The CDR3 sequence is 14 residues long. CDR3 residues: CSARIAGDTDTQYF. The covered CDR3 bases are TGCAGTGCTAGAATAGCGGGGGACACAGATACG.

The part of the CDR3 DNA that was read is TGTGCCACCCTACCGCGGCAGACGGGTCAGCCC. Its protein product is CATLPRQTGQP. The entire CDR3 reads CATLPRQTGQPQHF. The V call is TRBV19, the J call TRBJ1-5; D remains unclear. The read stops 3 residues short of the end of the CDR3; the missing end is completed from the germline J gene. Germline assignment: CDR1 LNHDA and CDR2 SQIVND (reference sequence). With 10 bases removed from V and 6 bases from J, the gap between germline ends came to 19 bases. This CDR3 is 14 amino acids long.

A note on this clone: The read halts 3 residues ahead of the CDR3 end, with the missing end drawn from the germline J gene. The chain links TRBV6-2 or TRBV6-3 to TRBJ2-7; D ambiguous. Germline loops: CDR1 MNHEY, CDR2 SVGEGT. This CDR3 region has 14 residues. Deletions cut 7 bases from V and 4 bases from J, with 17 bases between. The CDR3: CASTPSPRIYEQYF. CDR3 DNA, as far as it was read: TGTGCCAGCACACCTTCCCCCAGGATATACGAG.

To note about this clone: The read terminates 3 residues ahead of where the CDR3 ends, so the germline J gene completes it. The gene calls are TRBV19 and TRBJ1-2, with D tentatively TRBD1 (6 bases). The CDR3 loop spans 15 amino acids. Germline V gene lookup returns CDR1 LNHDA and CDR2 SQIVND (reference sequence). The CDR3 bases that were read are TGTGCCAGTAGTATGTTCCGGGACATCAGGACCGGC. It is translated as CASSMFRDIRTG. The entire CDR3 reads CASSMFRDIRTGYTF.

About this clone itself: The CDR3 end is not reached by the read, which stops 3 residues before it; the germline J gene fills it in. This rearrangement joins TRBV7-8 to TRBJ2-5; TRBD1 agrees at 7 bases. V gave up 2 bases and J gave up 6 bases; unmatched junction bases: 9. Germline assignment: CDR1 SGHVS and CDR2 FQNEAQ. The CDR3 covers 15 residues. CDR3 DNA, as far as it was read: TGTGCCAGCAGCTTACTAGGGACAGTCCACCAGACC. Its protein product is CASSLLGTVHQT. The whole CDR3 sequence is CASSLLGTVHQTQYF. Complete variable domain (other parts from reference TRBV7-8 and TRBJ2-5): GAGVSQSPRYKVAKRGQDVALRCDPISGHVSLFWYQQALGQGPEFLTYFQNEAQLDKSGLPSDRFFAERPEGSVSTLKIQRTQQEDSAVYLCASSLLGTVHQTQYFGPGTRLLVL.

Worth noting for this clone: Coverage ceases 3 residues before the CDR3 finishes, and the germline J gene fills in the end. The identical CDR3 is also encoded by other nucleotide sequences in the sample. The V call is TRBV18, the J call TRBJ1-2, with a possible D match to TRBD1 (5 bases). Trimming removed 4 bases at V and 5 bases at J, with 11 bases between. The CDR3 length is 13 residues. The V gene's germline CDR1 is KGHSH and CDR2 LQKENI. The CDR3 sequence: CASSLGARYGYTF. The sequenced CDR3 bases are TGTGCCAGCTCACTTGGGGCGAGGTATGGC. Full variable domain (missing parts from reference TRBV18 and TRBJ1-2): NAGVMQNPRHLVRRRGQEARLRCSPMKGHSHVYWYRQLPEEGLKFMVYLQKENIIDESGMPKERFSAEFPKEGPSILRIQQVVRGDSAAYFCASSLGARYGYTFGSGTRLTVV.

Note on this clone: The read terminates 3 residues ahead of where the CDR3 ends, so the germline J gene completes it. The chain has TRBV7-6 and TRBJ2-1, with 9 bases that match TRBD2. CDR3 size: 15 residues. Germline V CDR1 and CDR2: SGHVS, FNYEAQ. J gave up 2 bases and V 3 bases, and 2 bases lay outside the gene matches. The CDR3 spells CASSLAGGTYNEQFF. The CDR3 bases that were read are TGTGCCAGCAGCTTGGCGGGGGGGACCTACAATGAG.

Remarks on this clone: The read ends 3 residues before the CDR3 terminus; that terminus is restored from the germline J gene. The rearrangement joins TRBV6-2 or TRBV6-3 to TRBJ2-7, with D possibly TRBD1 on 6 matching bases. Germline V gene data show CDR1 as MNHEY and CDR2 as SVGEGT. With 0 bases removed from V and 6 bases from J, the gap between germline ends came to 12 bases. The length of the CDR3 is 14 residues. CDR3 DNA (partial): TGTGCCAGCAGTTACTCGCCACAGGGTGGCGAG. As protein: CASSYSPQGGE. The CDR3 as a whole reads CASSYSPQGGEQYF.

Worth noting for this clone: The CDR3 end falls 3 residues outside the read, so it is completed with the germline J gene. V is TRBV20-1 and J is TRBJ2-2; no clear D. The CDR3 runs to 13 residues. Germline V gene lookup returns CDR1 DFQATT and CDR2 SNEGSKA (reference sequence). Trimming pared 7 bases from V and 2 bases from J, leaving 11 bases between. The chain's CDR3 is CSGRRINTGELFF. Partial CDR3 DNA: TGCAGTGGTCGGCGGATAAACACCGGGGAG.

Details on this clone: Sequencing ends 3 residues short of the CDR3 end; the germline J gene provides the rest. This chain uses TRBV6-8 with TRBJ2-7, with D possibly being TRBD2 (6 bases). Trimming pared 7 bases from V and 6 bases from J, leaving 31 bases between. The CDR3 sequence is 18 residues long. Germline CDR1 and CDR2: MNHGY and SAAAGT. CDR3 sequence: CASTQVGGQTSRGPEQYF. The sequenced CDR3 bases are TGTGCCAGCACCCAGGTCGGGGGTCAGACTAGTCGGGGTCCCGAG.

About this clone: The read gets to within 3 residues of the CDR3 end, and the germline J gene fills in the rest. The chain recombines TRBV5-6 with TRBJ2-3, with D unresolved. V gave up 4 bases and J gave up 5 bases, with 8 bases separating them. The CDR3 length is 12 residues. Germline lookup yields CDR1 SGHDT and CDR2 YYEEEE. CDR3 DNA, as far as it was read: TGTGCCAGCAGCCGGTTTTTAGATACG. Translation gives CASSRFLDT. In full, the CDR3 reads CASSRFLDTQYF.

Worth noting for this clone: The read is 3 residues too short to cover the CDR3 end, so that end is filled in from the germline J gene. The chain recombines TRBV20-1 with TRBJ1-2, with TRBD1 as a possible D gene (5 bases). Germline values: CDR1 DFQATT, CDR2 SNEGSKA (reference sequence). CDR3 length: 17 amino acids. CDR3 region: CSAQVDLIGGSQGRYTF. CDR3 DNA (partial): TGCAGTGCACAGGTCGATTTGATAGGAGGCAGTCAGGGTCGC.

Of note for this clone: The read falls 3 residues short of the CDR3 end, and the missing part is taken from the germline J gene. The J gene is TRBJ1-4, the V gene TRBV7-9; 7 positions match TRBD1. Unmatched junction bases numbered 5, after V lost 5 bases and J lost 2 bases. Per the germline V gene, CDR1 is SEHNR and CDR2 is FQNEAQ (reference sequence). There are 15 residues in the CDR3. CDR3 sequence: CASSQGGTTNEKLFF. The CDR3 bases that were read are TGTGCCAGCAGCCAGGGGGGAACGACTAATGAAAAA.

On this clone: The CDR3 end is not reached by the read, which stops 3 residues before it; the germline J gene fills it in. The V call is TRBV20-1, the J call TRBJ1-3, with D unresolved. The CDR3 runs to 13 residues. Trimming removed 3 bases from V and 0 bases from J, with 6 bases in between. Germline lookup yields CDR1 DFQATT and CDR2 SNEGSKA (reference sequence). The CDR3 bases that were read are TGCAGTGCTAGTGCCGGCTCTGGAAACACC. Translated: CSASAGSGNT. The whole CDR3 is CSASAGSGNTIYF.

Points on this clone: The read comes to an end 3 residues before the CDR3 does, leaving the germline J gene to fill in the end. The rearrangement joins TRBV6-4 to TRBJ2-1; tentatively, D is TRBD2 (5 bases). Germline CDR1 and CDR2: MRHNA and SNTAGT. Trimming took off 0 bases at V and 9 bases at J, with 9 bases between the two ends. The CDR3 sequence is 13 residues long. The CDR3 sequence is CASSDSERSEQFF. The covered CDR3 bases are TGTGCCAGCAGTGACTCTGAGCGGAGTGAG.

A note on this clone: The CDR3 extends 3 residues past the end of the read, so its final part is completed from the germline J gene. The rearrangement joins TRBV29-1 to TRBJ2-7; 9 nucleotides match TRBD1. J was trimmed by 3 bases and V by 7 bases; bases with no gene match: 7. Germline CDR1 SQVTM, CDR2 ANQGSEA. The CDR3 totals 13 residues. The part of the CDR3 DNA that was read is TGCAGCGCTATACTGGGACAGGGCTACGAG. It codes for CSAILGQGYE. The whole CDR3 protein is CSAILGQGYEQYF.

Of note for this clone: Read sequence stops 3 residues before the CDR3 end, and the germline J gene provides the missing end. The chain has TRBV7-2 and TRBJ2-2; D may be TRBD2 (5 bases). CDR1 and CDR2 (germline): SGHTA, FQGNSA. CDR3 length: 13 residues. The V gene lost 7 bases and the J gene lost 0 bases, with 6 bases spanning the gap. Here the CDR3 reads CASKDSNTGELFF. CDR3 DNA, as far as it was read: TGTGCCAGCAAGGACTCGAACACCGGGGAG.